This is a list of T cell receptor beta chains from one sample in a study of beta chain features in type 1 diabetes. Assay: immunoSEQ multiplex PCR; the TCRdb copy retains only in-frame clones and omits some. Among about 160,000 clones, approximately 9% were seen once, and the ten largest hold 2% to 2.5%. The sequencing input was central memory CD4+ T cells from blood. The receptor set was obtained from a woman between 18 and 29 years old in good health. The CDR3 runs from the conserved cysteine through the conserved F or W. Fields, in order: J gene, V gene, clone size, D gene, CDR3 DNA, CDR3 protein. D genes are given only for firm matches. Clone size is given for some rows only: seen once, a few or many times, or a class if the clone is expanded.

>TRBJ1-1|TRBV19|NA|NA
TGTGCCAGTAGTATAGTAGTTGGGAAGGGGATGCACACTGAAGCTTTCTTT
CASSIVVGKGMHTEAFF
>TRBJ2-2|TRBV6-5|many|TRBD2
TGTGCCAGCAGTCGCAGCGGGAGGGCGGCCGGGGAGCTGTTTTTT
CASSRSGRAAGELFF
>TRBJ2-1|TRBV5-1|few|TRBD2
TGCGCCAGCAGCTTAAGGGCAGCGGGAGTATATAATGAGCAGTTCTTC
CASSLRAAGVYNEQFF
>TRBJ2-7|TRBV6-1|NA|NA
TGTGCCAGCAGTGTTGACAGAAATAACTACGAGCAGTACTTC
CASSVDRNNYEQYF
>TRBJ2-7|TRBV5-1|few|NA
TGCGCCAGCACCCTTATCGTGGGGGGAGAGCAGTACTTC
CASTLIVGGEQYF
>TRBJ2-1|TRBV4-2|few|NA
TGTGCCAGCAGCCAAGACGGCGCATTAATCGGGAATGAGCAGTTCTTC
CASSQDGALIGNEQFF
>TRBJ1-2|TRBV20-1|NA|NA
TGCAGTGCTAGAGGCGGGGGAGACTACACCTTC
CSARGGGDYTF
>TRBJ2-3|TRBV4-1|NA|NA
TGCGCCAGCAGCCTCAACGTACAGGGCTCGACTACAGATACGCAGTATTTT
CASSLNVQGSTTDTQYF
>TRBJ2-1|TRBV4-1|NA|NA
TGCGCCAGCAGCCAAGGCCTACTAGCCAATGAGCAGTTCTTC
CASSQGLLANEQFF
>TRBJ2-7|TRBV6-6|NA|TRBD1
TGTGCCAGCAGCCCGGGACAGGGAGGCTCGGGGCAGTACTTC
CASSPGQGGSGQYF
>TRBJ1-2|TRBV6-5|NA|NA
TGTGCCAGCACCATGGGGGGTCATTCTGGCTACACCTTC
CASTMGGHSGYTF
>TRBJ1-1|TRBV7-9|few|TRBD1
TGTGCCAGCAGCTTAGTAGGGAGAGGGACAGGGAGTGAAGCTTTCTTT
CASSLVGRGTGSEAFF
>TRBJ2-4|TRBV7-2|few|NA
TGTGCCAGCAGCTCCCGCAGGGATTTCACCAAAAACATTCAGTACTTC
CASSSRRDFTKNIQYF
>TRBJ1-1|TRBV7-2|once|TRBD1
TGTGCCAGCAGCCGACCGGACAGGGGCGGTGAAGCTTTCTTT
CASSRPDRGGEAFF
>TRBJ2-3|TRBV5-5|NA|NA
TGTGCCAGCAGCTTGGTGTCGTCTAGGCCAGATACGCAGTATTTT
CASSLVSSRPDTQYF
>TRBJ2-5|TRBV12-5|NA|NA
TGTGCTAGTGGTCCGACAGTCCAAGAGACCCAGTACTTC
CASGPTVQETQYF
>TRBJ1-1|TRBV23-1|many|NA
TGCGCCAGCAGTCATTATTGTACTGAAGCTTTCTTT
CASSHYCTEAFF
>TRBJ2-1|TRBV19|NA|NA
TGTGCCAGTAGTATTCGGCACAGGGCAAGGGATGAGCAGTTCTTC
CASSIRHRARDEQFF
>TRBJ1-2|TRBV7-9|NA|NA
TGTGCCAGCAGCTTAAACAGCAGGGGAGACTATGGCTACACCTTC
CASSLNSRGDYGYTF
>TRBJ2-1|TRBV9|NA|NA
TGTGCCAGCAGCTCTAGTTCCTACAATGAGCAGTTCTTC
CASSSSSYNEQFF
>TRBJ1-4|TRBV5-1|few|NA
TGCGCCAGCAGCTTGGTACGCGGGGAGGGAACCAATGAAAAACTGTTTTTT
CASSLVRGEGTNEKLFF
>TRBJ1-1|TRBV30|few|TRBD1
TGTGCCTGGAGAGGATCAGGGGGCGGGTCTGAAGCTTTCTTT
CAWRGSGGGSEAFF
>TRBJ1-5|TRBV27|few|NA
TGTGCCAGCAGTTTATCACAGGGAAGAAATCAGCCCCAGCATTTT
CASSLSQGRNQPQHF
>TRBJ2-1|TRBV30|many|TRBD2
TGTGCCGGGGGGGGTGGTACCGTCTCCTACAATGAGCAGTTCTTC
CAGGGGTVSYNEQFF
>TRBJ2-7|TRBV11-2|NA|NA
TGTGCCAGCAGCCCGGAGGAGGACTCCTACGAGCAGTACTTC
CASSPEEDSYEQYF
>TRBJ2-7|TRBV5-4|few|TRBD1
TGTGCCAGCAGCGGGAACAGGGGGCTCGCGGGTGAGCAGTACTTC
CASSGNRGLAGEQYF
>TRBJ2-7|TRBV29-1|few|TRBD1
TGCAGCGTCACCCGGGACAGATACGAGCAGTACTTC
CSVTRDRYEQYF
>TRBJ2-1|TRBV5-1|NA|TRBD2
TGCGCCAGCAGCTTGGTTGCGGGGGGCAATGAGCAGTTCTTC
CASSLVAGGNEQFF
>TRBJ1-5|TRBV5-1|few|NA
TGCGCCAGCAGCTTGAACGGGGATAGCAATCAGCCCCAGCATTTT
CASSLNGDSNQPQHF
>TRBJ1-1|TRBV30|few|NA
TGTGCCTGGACCTCAGGCTCTGAAGCTTTCTTT
CAWTSGSEAFF
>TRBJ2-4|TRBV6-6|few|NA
TGTGCCAGCAGTTCCAGTACCCTAGCCAAAAACATTCAGTACTTC
CASSSSTLAKNIQYF
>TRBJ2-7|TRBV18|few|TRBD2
TGTGCCAGCTCACCGACCGCTAGCGGGGGTAAAGGCGAGCAGTACTTC
CASSPTASGGKGEQYF
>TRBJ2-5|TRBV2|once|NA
TGTGCCAGCAGTGACTGGACAGCCCAAGAGACCCAGTACTTC
CASSDWTAQETQYF
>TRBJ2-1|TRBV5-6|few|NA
TGTGCCAGCCGAAGGGAGATCTACAATGAGCAGTTCTTC
CASRREIYNEQFF
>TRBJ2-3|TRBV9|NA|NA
TGTGCCAGCAGCGGGGTCACAGACACGCAGTATTTT
CASSGVTDTQYF
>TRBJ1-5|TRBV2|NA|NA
TGTGCCAGCAGACCAGGAGGGGACGGGCAGCCCCAGCATTTT
CASRPGGDGQPQHF
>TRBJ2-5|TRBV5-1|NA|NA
TGCGCCAGCAGCCCGCTATCGTCAGAGACCCAGTACTTC
CASSPLSSETQYF
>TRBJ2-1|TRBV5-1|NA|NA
TGCGCCAGCAGCCAGGAAGTATCCGGTGAGCAGTTCTTC
CASSQEVSGEQFF
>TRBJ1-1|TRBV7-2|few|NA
TGTGCCAGCTACGGCAGGTTGAACACTGAAGCTTTCTTT
CASYGRLNTEAFF
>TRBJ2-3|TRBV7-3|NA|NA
TGTGCCAGCAGCGGAAGGGGGGGAGATACGCAGTATTTT
CASSGRGGDTQYF
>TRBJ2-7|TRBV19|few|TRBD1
TGTGCCAGTAGAATTCGCCCAGGGGGCGGCTACGAGCAGTACTTC
CASRIRPGGGYEQYF
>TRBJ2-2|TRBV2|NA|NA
TGTGCCAGCAGCTCGTCGACCGGGGAGCTGTTTTTT
CASSSSTGELFF
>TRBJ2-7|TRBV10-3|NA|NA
TGTGCCATCAGTGAGTCAAACGGGGGCTACGAGCAGTACTTC
CAISESNGGYEQYF
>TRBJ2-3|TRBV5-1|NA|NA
TGCGCCAGCAGCCCTCAGGCGGATACGCAGTATTTT
CASSPQADTQYF
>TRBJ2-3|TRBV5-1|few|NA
TGCGCCAGCAGCTTTGGGGACACCCTCACAGATACGCAGTATTTT
CASSFGDTLTDTQYF
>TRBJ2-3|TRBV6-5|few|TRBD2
TGTGCCATCGCGGGAGGTCCCTCCACAGATACGCAGTATTTT
CAIAGGPSTDTQYF
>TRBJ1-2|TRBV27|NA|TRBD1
TGTGCCAGCAGACTCCGGACAGGGAGTACTGGCTACACCTTC
CASRLRTGSTGYTF
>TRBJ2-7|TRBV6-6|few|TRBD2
TGTGCCATCAGGTCCGTGGGACTAGCGGGGTACGAGCAGTACTTC
CAIRSVGLAGYEQYF
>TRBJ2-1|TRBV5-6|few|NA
TGTGCCAGCAGCTCTGAAGGGGTAGCACGGTTCTTC
CASSSEGVARFF